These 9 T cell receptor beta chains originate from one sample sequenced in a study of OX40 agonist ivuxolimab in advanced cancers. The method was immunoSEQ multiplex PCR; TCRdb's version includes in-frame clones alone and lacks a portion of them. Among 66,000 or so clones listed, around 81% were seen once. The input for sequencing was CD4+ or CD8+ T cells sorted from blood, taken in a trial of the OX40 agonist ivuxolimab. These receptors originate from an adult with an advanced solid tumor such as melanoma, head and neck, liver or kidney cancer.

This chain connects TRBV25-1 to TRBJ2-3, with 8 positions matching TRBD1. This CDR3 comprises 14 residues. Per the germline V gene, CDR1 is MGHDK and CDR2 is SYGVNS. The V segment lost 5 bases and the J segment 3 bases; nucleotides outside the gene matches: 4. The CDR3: CASSSTGDTDTQYF. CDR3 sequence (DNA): TGTGCCAGCAGTTCGACAGGGGATACAGATACGCAGTATTTT.

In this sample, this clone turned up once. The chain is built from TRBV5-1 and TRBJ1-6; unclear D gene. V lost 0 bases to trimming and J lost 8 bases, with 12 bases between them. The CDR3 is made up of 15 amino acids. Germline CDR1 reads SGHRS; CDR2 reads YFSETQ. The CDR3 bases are TGCGCCAGCAGCTTGGACACCTTCTTCGATTCACCCCTCCACTTT. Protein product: CASSLDTFFDSPLHF.

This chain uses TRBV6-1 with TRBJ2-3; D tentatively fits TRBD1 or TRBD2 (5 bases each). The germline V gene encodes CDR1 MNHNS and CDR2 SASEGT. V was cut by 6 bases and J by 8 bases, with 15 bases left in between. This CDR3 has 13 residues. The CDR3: CASRSDIGGTQYF. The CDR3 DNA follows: TGTGCCAGCAGATCAGATATTGGGGGTACGCAGTATTTT.

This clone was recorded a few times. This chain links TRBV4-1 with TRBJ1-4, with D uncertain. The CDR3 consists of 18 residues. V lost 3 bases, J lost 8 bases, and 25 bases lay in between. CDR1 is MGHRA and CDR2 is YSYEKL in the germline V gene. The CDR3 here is CASSQTSRLMDVGEKLFF. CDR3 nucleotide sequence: TGCGCCAGCAGCCAGACCAGTCGGCTAATGGATGTGGGCGAAAAACTGTTTTTT.

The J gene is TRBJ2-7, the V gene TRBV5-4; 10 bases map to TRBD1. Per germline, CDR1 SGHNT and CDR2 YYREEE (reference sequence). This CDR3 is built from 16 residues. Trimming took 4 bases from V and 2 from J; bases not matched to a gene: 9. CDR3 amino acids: CASSPRSGTGAYEQYF. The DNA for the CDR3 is TGTGCCAGCAGCCCACGGTCCGGGACAGGGGCCTACGAGCAGTACTTC.

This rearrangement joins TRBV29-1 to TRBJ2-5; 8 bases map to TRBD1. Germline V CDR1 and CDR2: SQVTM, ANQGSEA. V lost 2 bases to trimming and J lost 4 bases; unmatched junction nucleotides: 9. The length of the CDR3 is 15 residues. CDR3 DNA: TGCAGCGTTGAACCTGGACAGGGACGGGGAGAGACCCAGTACTTC. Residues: CSVEPGQGRGETQYF.

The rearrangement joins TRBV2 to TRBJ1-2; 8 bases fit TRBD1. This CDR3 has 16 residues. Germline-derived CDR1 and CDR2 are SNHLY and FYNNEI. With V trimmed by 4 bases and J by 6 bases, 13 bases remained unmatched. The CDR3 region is CASSVRTGSSSHGYTF. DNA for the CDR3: TGTGCCAGCAGTGTAAGGACAGGGTCTTCTTCTCATGGCTACACCTTC.

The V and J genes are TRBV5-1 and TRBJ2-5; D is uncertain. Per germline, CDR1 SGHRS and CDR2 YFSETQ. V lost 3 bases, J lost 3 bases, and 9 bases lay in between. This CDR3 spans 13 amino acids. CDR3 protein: CASSSVGKETQYF. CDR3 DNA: TGCGCCAGCAGCTCGGTGGGGAAAGAGACCCAGTACTTC.

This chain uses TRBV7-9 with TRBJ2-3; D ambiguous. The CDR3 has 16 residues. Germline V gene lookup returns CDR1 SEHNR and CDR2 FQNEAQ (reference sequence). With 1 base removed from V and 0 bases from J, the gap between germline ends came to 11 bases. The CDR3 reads CASSLEGGLSTDTQYF. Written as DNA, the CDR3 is TGTGCCAGCAGCTTAGAGGGCGGCTTGAGCACAGATACGCAGTATTTT.